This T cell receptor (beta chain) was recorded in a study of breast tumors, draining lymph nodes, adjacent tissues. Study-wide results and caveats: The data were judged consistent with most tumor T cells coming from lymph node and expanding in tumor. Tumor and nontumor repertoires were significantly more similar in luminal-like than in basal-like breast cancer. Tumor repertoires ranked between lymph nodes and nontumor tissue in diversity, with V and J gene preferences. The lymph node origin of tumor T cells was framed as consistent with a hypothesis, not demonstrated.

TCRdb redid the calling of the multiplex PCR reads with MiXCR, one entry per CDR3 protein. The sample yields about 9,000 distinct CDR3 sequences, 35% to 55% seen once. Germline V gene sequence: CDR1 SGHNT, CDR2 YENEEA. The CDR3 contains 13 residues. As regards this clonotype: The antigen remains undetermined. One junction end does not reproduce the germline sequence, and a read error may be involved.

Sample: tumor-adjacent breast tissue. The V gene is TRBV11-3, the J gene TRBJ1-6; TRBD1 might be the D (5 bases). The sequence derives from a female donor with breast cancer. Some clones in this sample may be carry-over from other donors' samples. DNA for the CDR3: TGTGCCAGCAGCTCAGGGACGGGAGCACCACTCCACTTT. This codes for CASSSGTGAPLHF.